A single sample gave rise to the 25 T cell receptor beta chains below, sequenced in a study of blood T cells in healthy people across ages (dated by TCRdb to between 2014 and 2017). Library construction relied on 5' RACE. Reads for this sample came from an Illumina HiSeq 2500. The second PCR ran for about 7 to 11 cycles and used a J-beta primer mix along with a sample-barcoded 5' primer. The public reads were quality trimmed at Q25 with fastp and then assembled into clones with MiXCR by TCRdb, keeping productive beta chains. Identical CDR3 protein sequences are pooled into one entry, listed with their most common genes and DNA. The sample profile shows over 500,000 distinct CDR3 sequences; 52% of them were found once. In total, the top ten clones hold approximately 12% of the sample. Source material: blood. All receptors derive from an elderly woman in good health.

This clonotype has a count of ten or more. The CDR3, as DNA: TGTGCCAGCAGCGCCGACCCTCGGCAGATGAACACTGAAGCTTTCTTT. This codes for CASSADPRQMNTEAFF. This chain connects TRBV9 to TRBJ1-1, with D uncertain. In germline, CDR1 is SGDLS, CDR2 YYNGEE. Trimming removed 3 bases from V and 0 bases from J, with 15 bases in between. The CDR3 runs to 16 residues.

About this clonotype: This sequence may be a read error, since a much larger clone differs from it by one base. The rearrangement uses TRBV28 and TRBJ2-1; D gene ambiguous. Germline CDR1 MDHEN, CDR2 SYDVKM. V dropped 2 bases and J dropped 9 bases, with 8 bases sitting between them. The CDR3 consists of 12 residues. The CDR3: CASSLRAAEQFF. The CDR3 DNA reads TGTGCCAGCAGTTTACGGGCGGCTGAGCAGTTCTTC.

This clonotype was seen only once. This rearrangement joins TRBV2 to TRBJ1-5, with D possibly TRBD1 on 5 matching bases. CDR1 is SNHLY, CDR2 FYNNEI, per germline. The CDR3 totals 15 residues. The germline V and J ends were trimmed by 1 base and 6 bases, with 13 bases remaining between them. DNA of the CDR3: TGTGCCAGCAGTGAAGGGGGCAAAGTCTCTCAGCCCCAGCATTTT. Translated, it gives CASSEGGKVSQPQHF.

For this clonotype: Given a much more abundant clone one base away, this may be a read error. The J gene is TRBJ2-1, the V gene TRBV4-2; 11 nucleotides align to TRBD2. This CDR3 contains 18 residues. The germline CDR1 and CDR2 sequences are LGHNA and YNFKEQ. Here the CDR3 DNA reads TGTGTCAGCAGCCAAGATGGCACTAGCGGGGGTTCCTACAATGAGCAGTTCTTC. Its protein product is CVSSQDGTSGGSYNEQFF.

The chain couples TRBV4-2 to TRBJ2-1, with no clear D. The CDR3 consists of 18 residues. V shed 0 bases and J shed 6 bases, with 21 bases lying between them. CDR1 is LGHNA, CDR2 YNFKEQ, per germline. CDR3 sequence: CASSQDLGRLSAANEQFF. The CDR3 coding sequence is TGTGCCAGCAGCCAAGACCTCGGACGGCTTTCCGCGGCCAATGAGCAGTTCTTC.

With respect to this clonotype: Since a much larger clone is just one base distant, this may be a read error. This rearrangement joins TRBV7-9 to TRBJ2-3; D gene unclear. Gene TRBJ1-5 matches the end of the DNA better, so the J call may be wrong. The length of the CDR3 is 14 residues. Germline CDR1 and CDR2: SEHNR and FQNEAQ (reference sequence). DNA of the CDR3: TGTGCCAGCAGCTTTTTCGCGGGCACAGATACGCAGCATTTT. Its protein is CASSFFAGTDTQHF.

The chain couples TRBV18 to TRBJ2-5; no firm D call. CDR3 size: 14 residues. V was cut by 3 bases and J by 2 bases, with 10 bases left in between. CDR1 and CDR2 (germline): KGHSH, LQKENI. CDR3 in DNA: TGTGCCAGCTCACCGGTAAATACGCAAGAGACCCAGTACTTC. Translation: CASSPVNTQETQYF.

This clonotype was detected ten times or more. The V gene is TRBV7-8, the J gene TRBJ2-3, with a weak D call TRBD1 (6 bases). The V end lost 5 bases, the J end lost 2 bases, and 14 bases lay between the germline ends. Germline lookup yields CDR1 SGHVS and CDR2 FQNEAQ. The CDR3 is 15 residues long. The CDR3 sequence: CASSPNRDITDTQYF. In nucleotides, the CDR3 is TGTGCCAGCAGCCCCAACAGGGACATCACAGATACGCAGTATTTT.

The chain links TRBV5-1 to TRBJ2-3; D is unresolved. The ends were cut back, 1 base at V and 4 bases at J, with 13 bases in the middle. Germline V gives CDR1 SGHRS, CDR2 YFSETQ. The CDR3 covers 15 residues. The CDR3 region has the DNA TGCGCCAGCAGCTTGTCACGGTCCGCCGCAGATACGCAGTATTTT. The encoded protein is CASSLSRSAADTQYF.

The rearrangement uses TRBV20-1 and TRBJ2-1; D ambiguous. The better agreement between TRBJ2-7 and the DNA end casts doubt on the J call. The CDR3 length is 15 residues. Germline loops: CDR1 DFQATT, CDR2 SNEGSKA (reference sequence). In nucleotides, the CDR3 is TGCAGTGCTACATTGGACGGAAGACATCTCAATGAGCAGTACTTC. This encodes CSATLDGRHLNEQYF.

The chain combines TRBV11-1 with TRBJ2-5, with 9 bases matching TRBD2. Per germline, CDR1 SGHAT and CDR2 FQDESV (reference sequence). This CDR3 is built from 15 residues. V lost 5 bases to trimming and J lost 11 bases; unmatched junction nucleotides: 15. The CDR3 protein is CASSAGTSPYNEQYF. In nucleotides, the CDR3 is TGTGCCAGCAGCGCCGGGACTAGCCCCTACAATGAGCAGTACTTC.

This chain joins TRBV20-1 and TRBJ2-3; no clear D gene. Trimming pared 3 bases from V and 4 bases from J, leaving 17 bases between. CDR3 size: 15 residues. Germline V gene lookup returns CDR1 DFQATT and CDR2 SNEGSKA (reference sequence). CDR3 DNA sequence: TGCAGTGCTAGGTTCGAGAAGGGCTCATCAGATACGCAGTATTTT. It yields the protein CSARFEKGSSDTQYF.

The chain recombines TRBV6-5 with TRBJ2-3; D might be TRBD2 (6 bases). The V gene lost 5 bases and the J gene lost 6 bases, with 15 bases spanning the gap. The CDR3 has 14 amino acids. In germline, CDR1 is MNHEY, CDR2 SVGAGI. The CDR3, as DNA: TGTGCCAGCAGTCGGGACTCGGTCCGCGATACGCAGTATTTT. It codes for CASSRDSVRDTQYF.

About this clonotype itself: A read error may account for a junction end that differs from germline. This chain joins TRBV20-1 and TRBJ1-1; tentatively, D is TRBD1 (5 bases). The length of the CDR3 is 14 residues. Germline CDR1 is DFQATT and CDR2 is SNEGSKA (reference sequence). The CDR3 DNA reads TGCAGTGCTAGGATACACGCAGGGAACACTGAAGTTTTCTTT. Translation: CSARIHAGNTEVFF.

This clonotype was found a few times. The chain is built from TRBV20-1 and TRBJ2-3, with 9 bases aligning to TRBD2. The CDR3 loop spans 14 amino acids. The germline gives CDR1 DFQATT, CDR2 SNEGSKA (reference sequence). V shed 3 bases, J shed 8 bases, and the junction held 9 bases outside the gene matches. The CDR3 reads CSASRAGGVGTQYF. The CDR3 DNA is TGCAGTGCTAGTCGAGCGGGGGGTGTCGGTACGCAGTATTTT.

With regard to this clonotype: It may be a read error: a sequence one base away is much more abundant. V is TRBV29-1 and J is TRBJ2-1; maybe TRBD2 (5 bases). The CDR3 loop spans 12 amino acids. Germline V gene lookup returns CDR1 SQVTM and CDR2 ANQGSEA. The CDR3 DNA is TGCGGCGTTGTACGGGGCTACAATGAGCAGTTCTTC. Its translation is CGVVRGYNEQFF.

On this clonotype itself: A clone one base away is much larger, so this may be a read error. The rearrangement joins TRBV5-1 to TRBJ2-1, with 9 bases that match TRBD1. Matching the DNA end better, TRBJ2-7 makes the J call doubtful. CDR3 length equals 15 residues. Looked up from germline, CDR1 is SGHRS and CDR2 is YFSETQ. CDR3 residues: CASSVTGGSYNEQYF. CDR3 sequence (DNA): TGCGCCAGCAGCGTTACAGGGGGCTCCTACAATGAGCAGTACTTC.

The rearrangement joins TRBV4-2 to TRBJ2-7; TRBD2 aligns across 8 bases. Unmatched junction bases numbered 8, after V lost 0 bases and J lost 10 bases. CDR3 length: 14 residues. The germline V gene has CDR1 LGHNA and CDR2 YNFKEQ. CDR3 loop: CASSQETSDRDQYF. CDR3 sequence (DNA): TGTGCCAGCAGCCAAGAGACTAGCGATCGGGATCAGTACTTC.

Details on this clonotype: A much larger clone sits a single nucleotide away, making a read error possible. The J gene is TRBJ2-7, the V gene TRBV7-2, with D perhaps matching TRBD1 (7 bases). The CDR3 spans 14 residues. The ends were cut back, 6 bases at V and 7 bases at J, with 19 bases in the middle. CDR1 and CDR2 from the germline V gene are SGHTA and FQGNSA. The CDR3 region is CASSGGTDHNEQYF. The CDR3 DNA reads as TGTGCCAGCAGTGGCGGGACAGATCACAATGAGCAGTACTTC.

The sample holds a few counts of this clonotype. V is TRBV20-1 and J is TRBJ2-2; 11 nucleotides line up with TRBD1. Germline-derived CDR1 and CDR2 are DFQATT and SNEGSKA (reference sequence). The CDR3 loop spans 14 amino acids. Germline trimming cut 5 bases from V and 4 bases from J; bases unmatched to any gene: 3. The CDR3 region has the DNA TGCAGTGCTCGGGACAGGGGGGCCACCGGGGAGCTGTTTTTT. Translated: CSARDRGATGELFF.

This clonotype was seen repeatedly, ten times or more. CDR3 DNA: TGTGCCAGCAGTGCGCACTACGAGCAGTACTTC. It yields the protein CASSAHYEQYF. The chain joins TRBV6-6 to TRBJ2-7, with no clear D. Germline assignment: CDR1 MNHNY and CDR2 SVGAGI (reference sequence). Trimming took 5 bases from V and 3 from J, leaving 5 bases between them. The CDR3 runs 11 residues.

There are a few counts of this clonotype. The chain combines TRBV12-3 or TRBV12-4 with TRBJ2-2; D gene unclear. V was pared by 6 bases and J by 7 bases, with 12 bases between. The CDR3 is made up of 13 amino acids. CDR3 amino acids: CASRPRVDGELFF. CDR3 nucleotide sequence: TGTGCCAGCAGGCCACGAGTGGACGGGGAGCTGTTTTTT.

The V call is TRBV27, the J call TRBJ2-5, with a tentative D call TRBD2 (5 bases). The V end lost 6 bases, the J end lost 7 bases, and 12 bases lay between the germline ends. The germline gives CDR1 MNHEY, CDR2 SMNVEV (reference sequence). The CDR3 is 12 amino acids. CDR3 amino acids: CASSVSRGTQYF. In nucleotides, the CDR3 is TGTGCCAGCAGCGTGTCCCGGGGGACCCAGTACTTC.

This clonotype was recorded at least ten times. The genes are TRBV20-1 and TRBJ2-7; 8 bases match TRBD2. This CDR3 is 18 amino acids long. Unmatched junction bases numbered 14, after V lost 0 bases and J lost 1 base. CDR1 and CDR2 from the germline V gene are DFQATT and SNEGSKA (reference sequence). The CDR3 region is CSARDTNVVASGSYEQYF. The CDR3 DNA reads TGCAGTGCTAGAGATACAAACGTCGTGGCTAGCGGGTCCTACGAGCAGTACTTC.

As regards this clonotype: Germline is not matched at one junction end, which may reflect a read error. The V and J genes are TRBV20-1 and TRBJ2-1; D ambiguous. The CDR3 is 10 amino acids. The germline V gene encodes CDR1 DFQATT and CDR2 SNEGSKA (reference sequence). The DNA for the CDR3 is TGCAGGGCTGAAGACAAGGAGCAGTTCTTC. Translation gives CRAEDKEQFF.